The 32 T cell receptor beta chains below were found in one sample sequenced in a study of blood T cells in healthy people across ages. Next came a second PCR, run for about 7 to 12 cycles, which used a sample-barcoded 5' primer along with a J-beta primer mix. TCRdb called the 5' RACE reads again in MiXCR, with one record for every CDR3 protein. The data contain 600,000 to 900,000 distinct CDR3 sequences, about 26% of them seen just once; the ten biggest clones take up 2.5% to 3.5%. The same sample was also studied in work on T cells of mothers and their children.

Sequenced input: blood. Every receptor here comes from a boy aged 5-17 years in good health.

This clonotype appeared a few times. This rearrangement joins TRBV18 to TRBJ1-2; D remains unclear. This CDR3 is built from 13 residues. Germline V gene lookup returns CDR1 KGHSH and CDR2 LQKENI. V was shortened by 3 bases and J by 9 bases, with 14 bases between the two germline ends. CDR3 sequence reads: CASSPGTESSYTF. The CDR3 DNA is TGTGCCAGCTCACCGGGTACTGAGTCTAGCTACACCTTC.

This clonotype showed up just once. J is TRBJ2-5 and V is TRBV7-2, with 7 nucleotides matching TRBD2. This CDR3 spans 16 amino acids. J was trimmed by 1 base and V by 4 bases; bases with no gene match: 9. Germline assignment: CDR1 SGHTA and CDR2 FQGNSA. Here the CDR3 reads CASSWAWGGTQETQYF. In DNA, the CDR3 is TGTGCCAGCAGCTGGGCCTGGGGAGGGACCCAAGAGACCCAGTACTTC. Together with reference TRBV7-2 and TRBJ2-5, the CDR3 gives the full variable domain: GAGVSQSPSNKVTEKGKDVELRCDPISGHTALYWYRQSLGQGLEFLIYFQGNSAPDKSGLPSDRFSAERTGGSVSTLTIQRTQQEDSAVYLCASSWAWGGTQETQYFGPGTRLLVL.

This clonotype came up a few times. The chain combines TRBV5-5 with TRBJ2-1; TRBD1 aligns across 9 bases. Losses at the gene ends were 1 base for V and 7 bases for J; bases not matched to a gene: 12. Germline V gives CDR1 SGHKS, CDR2 YYEKEE (reference sequence). This CDR3 has 17 residues. CDR3 loop: CASSLLGGTGFGNEQFF. For the CDR3, the DNA is TGTGCCAGCAGCTTGCTCGGCGGGACAGGGTTCGGGAATGAGCAGTTCTTC.

This clonotype showed up just a few times. V is TRBV20-1 and J is TRBJ1-6; possibly TRBD1 for D (5 bases). V lost 0 bases to trimming and J lost 5 bases, with 11 bases between them. This CDR3 has 15 residues. CDR1 is DFQATT, CDR2 SNEGSKA, per germline (reference sequence). The CDR3 DNA is TGCAGTGCTAGAGACGGGACGTACGATAATTCACCCCTCCACTTT. This sequence encodes CSARDGTYDNSPLHF.

This clonotype has only a few counts. The junction departs from germline at one end; a sequencing error may be responsible. The genes are TRBV7-6 and TRBJ2-1; D possibly corresponds to TRBD2 (5 bases). The J call may be in error: the DNA end matches TRBJ2-7 better. The CDR3 has 13 residues. Germline V gene sequence: CDR1 SGHVS, CDR2 FNYEAQ. The CDR3 DNA follows: TGTGCCGGCAGCGGCGAGAGGCGGAGCGAGCAGTACTTC. Protein sequence: CAGSGERRSEQYF.

In this sample, this clonotype turned up a few times. For the CDR3, the DNA is TGTGCCAGAGAGTCCAGGGCCCGATCTCCGATAAATTCACCCCTCCACTTT. It codes for CARESRARSPINSPLHF. J is TRBJ1-6 and V is TRBV2; D is possibly TRBD1 (5 bases). This CDR3 region has 17 residues. The germline CDR1 and CDR2 sequences are SNHLY and FYNNEI. V lost 9 bases and J lost 7, with 25 bases in between. Looking up the rest from reference TRBV2 and TRBJ1-6 gives the full variable domain: EPEVTQTPSHQVTQMGQEVILRCVPISNHLYFYWYRQILGQKVEFLVSFYNNEISEKSEIFDDQFSVERPDGSNFTLKIRSTKLEDSAMYFCARESRARSPINSPLHFGNGTRLTVT.

This clonotype was observed a handful of times. The rearrangement uses TRBV6-6 and TRBJ2-7; D is unresolved. CDR1 is MNHNY and CDR2 is SVGAGI in the germline V gene (reference sequence). V was shortened by 2 bases and J by 0 bases, with 11 bases between the two germline ends. This CDR3 comprises 15 residues. The CDR3 DNA reads TGTGCCAGCAGTTACCCGGACCAGCTCTCCTACGAGCAGTACTTC. Residues: CASSYPDQLSYEQYF.

The rearrangement links TRBV12-3 or TRBV12-4 to TRBJ2-3, with D maybe TRBD2 (6 bases). The CDR3 length is 15 residues. V was cut by 1 base and J by 2 bases, with 10 bases left in between. CDR3 amino acids: CASSLGGDATDTQYF. The CDR3 coding sequence is TGTGCCAGCAGTTTAGGCGGGGACGCCACAGATACGCAGTATTTT.

This chain joins TRBV3-1 and TRBJ1-1; TRBD1 matches at 9 bases. The CDR3 length is 14 residues. The trim removed 3 bases at V and 6 bases at J, leaving 5 bases unmatched. Germline-derived CDR1 and CDR2 are LGHDT and YNNKEL (reference sequence). The CDR3 sequence is CASSQEGQGAEAFF. The CDR3 bases are TGTGCCAGCAGCCAGGAGGGACAGGGCGCTGAAGCTTTCTTT.

The gene calls are TRBV28 and TRBJ2-6, with TRBD2 matching 8 bases. V lost 10 bases, J lost 0 bases, and 5 bases stayed unmatched. CDR3 length: 15 amino acids. CDR1 and CDR2 (germline): MDHEN, SYDVKM. The CDR3 sequence is CATRGGSSGANVLTF. The CDR3 nucleotides read TGTGCCACGCGCGGGGGGAGCTCTGGGGCCAACGTCCTGACTTTC. Together with reference TRBV28 and TRBJ2-6, the CDR3 gives the full variable domain: DVKVTQSSRYLVKRTGEKVFLECVQDMDHENMFWYRQDPGLGLRLIYFSYDVKMKEKGDIPEGYSVSREKKERFSLILESASTNQTSMYLCATRGGSSGANVLTFGAGSRLTVL.

The V call is TRBV29-1, the J call TRBJ1-1; the D gene is possibly TRBD1 (5 bases). V lost 6 bases and J 5 bases, leaving 10 bases between the germline ends. The germline V gene has CDR1 SQVTM and CDR2 ANQGSEA. The CDR3 extends over 11 amino acids. The CDR3 coding sequence is TGCAGCGTCCTATGGGGGACTGAAGCTTTCTTT. Translating gives CSVLWGTEAFF. The variable domain in full, with the rest retrieved from reference TRBV29-1 and TRBJ1-1, is SAVISQKPSRDICQRGTSLTIQCQVDSQVTMMFWYRQQPGQSLTLIATANQGSEATYESGFVIDKFPISRPNLTFSTLTVSNMSPEDSSIYLCSVLWGTEAFFGQGTRLTVV.

The chain combines TRBV7-2 with TRBJ2-7; D gene uncertain. V was trimmed by 3 bases and J by 0 bases, leaving 9 bases between them. The CDR3 has 14 residues. Germline CDR1 SGHTA, CDR2 FQGNSA. CDR3 amino acids: CASSFGRSSYEQYF. CDR3 DNA: TGTGCCAGCAGCTTTGGGCGGAGCTCCTACGAGCAGTACTTC.

The rearrangement uses TRBV11-2 and TRBJ2-1; TRBD2 is a possible D gene (6 bases). Trimming pared 5 bases from V and 0 bases from J, leaving 14 bases between. The CDR3 is made up of 16 amino acids. CDR1 SGHAT and CDR2 FQNNGV come from the germline V gene. CDR3 sequence: CASSHGGAHSYNEQFF. The CDR3 coding sequence is TGTGCCAGCAGCCACGGCGGGGCCCACTCCTACAATGAGCAGTTCTTC.

With regard to this clonotype: It is likely a read error, because the conserved phenylalanine at the end of the CDR3 is missing. J is TRBJ1-2 and V is TRBV9, with a weak D call TRBD1 (6 bases). Deletions cut 3 bases from V and 5 bases from J, with 14 bases between. The CDR3 consists of 14 residues. The V gene's germline CDR1 is SGDLS and CDR2 YYNGEE. The CDR3 DNA is TGTGCCAGCAGCGCAAACAGGGAAGGGTATGGCTACACCTTA. Translated, it gives CASSANREGYGYTL.

V gene TRBV2 combines with J gene TRBJ2-4, with 10 bases aligning to TRBD1. With V trimmed by 2 bases and J by 8 bases, 12 bases remained unmatched. Germline loops: CDR1 SNHLY, CDR2 FYNNEI. The CDR3 has 17 residues. CDR3: CASSEKVRDRGEYIQYF. CDR3 coding DNA: TGTGCCAGCAGTGAAAAAGTTCGGGACAGGGGAGAGTACATTCAGTACTTC.

A few counts support this clonotype. V and J are TRBV12-5 and TRBJ2-7, with 8 bases lining up with TRBD1. The CDR3 spans 13 residues. The V gene's germline CDR1 is LGHNT and CDR2 FRNRAP. V dropped 7 bases and J dropped 4; count of bases not matched to a gene: 6. This CDR3 is CASDSGGRYEQYF. The CDR3 DNA reads as TGTGCTAGTGACTCAGGGGGCCGATACGAGCAGTACTTC.

The chain combines TRBV2 with TRBJ2-1; 9 positions agree with TRBD2. The V and J ends lost 1 base and 8 bases, in that order; junction bases with no gene match: 6. Germline values: CDR1 SNHLY, CDR2 FYNNEI. This CDR3 is built from 15 residues. CDR3 sequence: CASSEVAGGLDEQFF. The CDR3 DNA follows: TGTGCCAGCAGTGAAGTGGCGGGGGGGTTGGATGAGCAGTTCTTC.

The chain combines TRBV6-1 with TRBJ2-1, with 10 nucleotides matching TRBD2. Germline V gives CDR1 MNHNS, CDR2 SASEGT. The CDR3 runs to 13 residues. With 10 bases clipped from V and 5 bases from J, the junction kept 5 bases outside the gene matches. CDR3 sequence reads: CATGLAANNEQFF. The CDR3 DNA reads as TGTGCCACCGGACTAGCGGCTAACAATGAGCAGTTCTTC.

This clonotype was seen repeatedly, ten times or more. V usage is TRBV10-2 and J usage is TRBJ2-4; tentative D call: TRBD1 (5 bases). The germline V gene has CDR1 WSHSY and CDR2 SAAADI. The length of the CDR3 is 17 residues. V was trimmed by 8 bases and J by 0 bases, leaving 20 bases between them. The CDR3: CASGRTINPLAKNIQYF. DNA of the CDR3: TGCGCCAGCGGAAGGACAATAAATCCCCTAGCCAAAAACATTCAGTACTTC.

The genes are TRBV5-1 and TRBJ2-5, with 10 nucleotides matching TRBD2. This CDR3 spans 16 amino acids. Germline V gene lookup returns CDR1 SGHRS and CDR2 YFSETQ. V was pared by 2 bases and J by 1 base, with 5 bases of the junction left unmatched. The CDR3 reads CASSFGASGSQETQYF. CDR3 bases: TGCGCCAGCAGCTTTGGGGCTAGCGGGAGCCAAGAGACCCAGTACTTC.

This clonotype showed up just a few times. V and J are TRBV7-9 and TRBJ2-7, with 12 bases that match TRBD2. This CDR3 contains 16 residues. The V and J ends lost 5 bases and 7 bases, in that order; junction bases with no gene match: 12. Germline-derived CDR1 and CDR2 are SEHNR and FQNEAQ (reference sequence). CDR3 loop: CASSLTRLAGAREQYF. DNA of the CDR3: TGTGCCAGCAGCCTCACGCGACTAGCGGGGGCGAGGGAGCAGTACTTC.

V usage is TRBV28 and J usage is TRBJ1-1, with D possibly being TRBD1 (6 bases). This CDR3 contains 12 residues. V was trimmed by 7 bases and J by 3 bases, leaving 9 bases between them. Germline CDR1 MDHEN, CDR2 SYDVKM. The DNA for the CDR3 is TGTGCCAGCATCGGGGGCGACACTGAAGCTTTCTTT. It specifies CASIGGDTEAFF.

Note on this clonotype: The junction shows a germline mismatch at one end, possibly a read error. V usage is TRBV10-3 and J usage is TRBJ2-5; TRBD2 aligns across 7 bases. CDR3 length equals 14 residues. Germline CDR1 ENHRY, CDR2 SYGVKD. DNA for the CDR3: TGCGCCATCAGTGGTTCTAGCGGTCAAGAGACCCAGTACTTC. Translation gives CAISGSSGQETQYF.

A few counts support this clonotype. The rearrangement links TRBV5-1 to TRBJ2-5, with D perhaps given as TRBD1 or TRBD2 (5 bases each). This CDR3 comprises 13 residues. V dropped 1 base and J dropped 3 bases, with 7 bases sitting between them. In germline, CDR1 is SGHRS, CDR2 YFSETQ. The CDR3 loop reads CASSLRDEETQYF. The CDR3 coding sequence is TGCGCCAGCAGCTTGAGGGACGAAGAGACCCAGTACTTC.

The chain is built from TRBV3-1 and TRBJ1-1; TRBD1 might be the D (6 bases). Deletions cut 0 bases from V and 1 base from J, with 18 bases between. This CDR3 contains 18 residues. Germline CDR1 reads LGHDT; CDR2 reads YNNKEL (reference sequence). The CDR3 sequence: CASSQDRGLRVENTEAFF. The CDR3 DNA sequence: TGTGCCAGCAGCCAAGATCGGGGGCTGAGGGTCGAGAACACTGAAGCTTTCTTT.

The gene calls are TRBV20-1 and TRBJ2-2; 10 bases line up with TRBD1. Germline CDR1 is DFQATT and CDR2 is SNEGSKA (reference sequence). This CDR3 contains 15 residues. DNA for the CDR3: TGCAGCGCAAAGCCGGGACAGGGGTTCACCGGGGAGCTGTTTTTT. It specifies CSAKPGQGFTGELFF.

This clonotype was observed a few times. The genes are TRBV28 and TRBJ1-1, with D possibly being TRBD1 (6 bases). The CDR3 totals 15 residues. Germline CDR1 reads MDHEN; CDR2 reads SYDVKM. The ends were cut back, 3 bases at V and 1 base at J, with 12 bases in the middle. Here the CDR3 DNA reads TGTGCCAGCAGTTTCCACAGGGCCGGGAACACTGAAGCTTTCTTT. Residues: CASSFHRAGNTEAFF.

The chain carries TRBV9 and TRBJ2-7; tentatively, D is TRBD2 (6 bases). V lost 3 bases and J 3 bases, leaving 16 bases between the germline ends. The CDR3 has 15 amino acids. Germline loops: CDR1 SGDLS, CDR2 YYNGEE. The CDR3 DNA reads as TGTGCCAGCAGCGCCGGAGGGCAGGATCACTACGAGCAGTACTTC. Its protein is CASSAGGQDHYEQYF. The variable domain in full, completed from reference TRBV9 and TRBJ2-7, reads DSGVTQTPKHLITATGQRVTLRCSPRSGDLSVYWYQQSLDQGLQFLIQYYNGEERAKGNILERFSAQQFPDLHSELNLSSLELGDSALYFCASSAGGQDHYEQYFGPGTRLTVT.

This clonotype appeared a few times. This chain uses TRBV12-3 or TRBV12-4 with TRBJ2-7; the match to TRBD1 covers 7 bases. The CDR3 runs to 14 residues. The junction had 6 bases not matched to a gene; V was cut back by 5 bases and J by 2 bases. As DNA, the CDR3 is TGTGCCAGCAGTGCCCGGGACAGAACCTACGAGCAGTACTTC. Translated, it gives CASSARDRTYEQYF.

This chain links TRBV29-1 with TRBJ2-1; 7 bases fit TRBD1. Gene TRBJ2-7 matches the end of the DNA better, so the J call may be wrong. Per germline, CDR1 SQVTM and CDR2 ANQGSEA. The CDR3 is 12 residues long. CDR3 in amino acids: CSVGQGRYEQYF. CDR3 coding DNA: TGCAGCGTTGGACAGGGTAGATACGAGCAGTACTTC.

This clonotype was seen a few times. V usage is TRBV19 and J usage is TRBJ2-5; D gene unclear. V was shortened by 3 bases and J by 2 bases, with 7 bases between the two germline ends. Germline CDR1 is LNHDA and CDR2 is SQIVND (reference sequence). The CDR3 loop spans 13 amino acids. In nucleotides, the CDR3 is TGTGCCAGTAGTATTTACGGGCAAGAGACCCAGTACTTC. It translates to CASSIYGQETQYF. The variable domain in full, with the rest retrieved from reference TRBV19 and TRBJ2-5, is DGGITQSPKYLFRKEGQNVTLSCEQNLNHDAMYWYRQDPGQGLRLIYYSQIVNDFQKGDIAEGYSVSREKKESFPLTVTSAQKNPTAFYLCASSIYGQETQYFGPGTRLLVL.

This clonotype was counted only a few times. The rearrangement joins TRBV6-5 to TRBJ1-3; D is uncertain. Trimming took 7 bases from V and 2 from J, leaving 15 bases between them. CDR3 length equals 15 residues. CDR1 MNHEY and CDR2 SVGAGI come from the germline V gene. The CDR3 is CASTSWQNAGNTIYF. In DNA form, the CDR3 reads TGTGCCAGCACCTCGTGGCAGAACGCTGGAAACACCATATATTTT.